This T cell receptor (beta chain) was retrieved from a study of blood T cell repertoires in COVID-19. On the study more broadly: COVID-19 samples collected from the United States, Italy and Spain covered acute and convalescent phases. T cells, B-cell-depleted T cells, or PBMCs provided the cDNA or gDNA that served as material.

With 4 bases clipped from V and 7 bases from J, the junction kept 14 bases outside the gene matches. The V gene's germline CDR1 is SGHRS and CDR2 YFSETQ. This CDR3 region has 15 residues. Original handling: Quantification of nucleated cells was approximated via reference gene primer amplification. Some clones are missing from TCRdb's copy, which holds only in-frame ones; the method was immunoSEQ multiplex PCR. That table is the source of V, J and clone size, and D and trimming were worked out from the DNA. There are over 30,000 clones in the sample; about 85% occur only once, and roughly 29% lies in the top ten.

The chain combines TRBV5-1 with TRBJ2-7; the match to TRBD1 covers 7 bases. The sample consisted of peripheral blood. The TCR originated in an older man with active or convalescent COVID-19. The DNA for the CDR3 is TGCGCCAGCAGCACGAACCTGGACAGGCAAGGAGAGCAGTACTTC. This encodes CASSTNLDRQGEQYF.